This TCR beta chain was sequenced during a study of beta chain features in type 1 diabetes. Study-level findings and limits: Shorter TCRB CDR3s, moderately but significantly so, were found in Type 1 diabetes patients in all four CD4+ subsets.

cDNA synthesis used the whole RNA isolate, giving expressed TCRB sequences. TCRdb's table, derived via immunoSEQ multiplex PCR, lists solely in-frame clones and lacks some. The sample contains almost 350,000 clones, over 7% of which appear only once. Germline CDR1 is SGHAT and CDR2 is FQNNGV. The V end was cut by 7 bases, the J end by 9 bases, with 13 bases between. This CDR3 is 12 amino acids long. With regard to this clone: The target antigen is unknown.

The sequence came from a man between 25 and 39 years old with type 1 diabetes. Specimen: central memory CD4+ T cells from blood. The chain has TRBV11-2 and TRBJ2-1; a possible D gene is TRBD2 (6 bases). This chain's CDR3 is CASNLGGTEQFF. CDR3 DNA: TGTGCCAGCAACCTTGGGGGGACTGAGCAGTTCTTC.